This record looks at one TCR beta chain sequence and its context. The target antigen is unknown. PCR involved 60 Vbeta and 13 Jbeta primers. Assay: immunoSEQ multiplex PCR; the TCRdb copy retains only in-frame clones and omits some. The sample gives about 80,000 clones, over 70% of which show up once; approximately 7.3% is in the top ten. Germline values: CDR1 MDHEN, CDR2 SYDVKM. This CDR3 is built from 15 residues. V lost 6 bases, J lost 3 bases, and 15 bases lay in between. The data belong to a study of cytomegalovirus exposure and HLA in healthy donors. Study-wide results and limits: Later analysis associated a missense DCLRE1C variant with TCR beta V- and J-gene trimming. There were some public TCRs occurring in many donors, but most TCR sequences were rare. Reports credit the classifier with highly specific, highly sensitive diagnosis of cytomegalovirus status.

The origin of this receptor is a woman aged 35 to 49 in good health and CMV-seronegative. The chain combines TRBV28 with TRBJ1-5, with unresolved D. Sample: PBMCs. The CDR3 sequence: CASSLGRLTNQPQHF. The CDR3 DNA reads as TGTGCCAGCAGCCTAGGGAGGTTAACCAATCAGCCCCAGCATTTT.